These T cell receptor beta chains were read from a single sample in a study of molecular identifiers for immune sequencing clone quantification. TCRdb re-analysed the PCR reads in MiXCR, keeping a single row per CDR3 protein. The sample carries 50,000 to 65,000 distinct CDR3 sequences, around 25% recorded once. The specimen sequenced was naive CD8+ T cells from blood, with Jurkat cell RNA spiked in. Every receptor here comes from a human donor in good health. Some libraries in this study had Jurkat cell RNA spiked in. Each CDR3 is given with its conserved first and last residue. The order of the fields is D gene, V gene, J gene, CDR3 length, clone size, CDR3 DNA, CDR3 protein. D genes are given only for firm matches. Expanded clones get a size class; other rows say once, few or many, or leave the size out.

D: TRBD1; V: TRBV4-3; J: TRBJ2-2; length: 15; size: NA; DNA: TGCGCCAGCAGCCGCTCCCGGGACAGGGCCGGGGAGCTGTTTTTT; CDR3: CASSRSRDRAGELFF
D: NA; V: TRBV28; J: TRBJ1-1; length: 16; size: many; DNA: TGTGCCAGCAGTTACAGGTACAGGGCCCTGTTGACTGAAGCTTTCTTT; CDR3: CASSYRYRALLTEAFF
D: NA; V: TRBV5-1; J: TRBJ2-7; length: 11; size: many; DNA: TGCGCCAGCAGCTTCGCTCGGGAGCAGTACTTC; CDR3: CASSFAREQYF
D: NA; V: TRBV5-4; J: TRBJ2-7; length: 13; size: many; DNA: TGTGCCAGCAGCTTGGGGTACGCCTACGAGCAGTACTTC; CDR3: CASSLGYAYEQYF
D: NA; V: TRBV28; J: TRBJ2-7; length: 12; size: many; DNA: TGTGCCAGCAGTACAGCCCGCTACGAGCAGTACTTC; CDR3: CASSTARYEQYF
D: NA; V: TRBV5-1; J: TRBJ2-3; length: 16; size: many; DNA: TGCGCCAGCAGGCCAAACGCCGGGACCAGCACAGATACGCAGTATTTT; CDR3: CASRPNAGTSTDTQYF
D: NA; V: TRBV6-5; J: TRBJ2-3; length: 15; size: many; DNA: TGTGCCAGCAGTTACTTTGATGCGGGCACAGATACGCAGTATTTT; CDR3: CASSYFDAGTDTQYF
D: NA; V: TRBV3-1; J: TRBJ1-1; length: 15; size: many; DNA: TGTGCCAGCAGCCAAGGCAGCGGGGCGAACACTGAAGCTTTCTTT; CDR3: CASSQGSGANTEAFF
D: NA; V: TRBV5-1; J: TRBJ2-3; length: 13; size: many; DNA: TGCGCCAGCCGCGACAGCCTCTCAGCTACGCAGTATTTT; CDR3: CASRDSLSATQYF
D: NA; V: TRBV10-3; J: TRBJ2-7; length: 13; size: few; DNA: TGTGCCATCAGTGAGGGGACACTCTACGAGCAGTACTTC; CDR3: CAISEGTLYEQYF
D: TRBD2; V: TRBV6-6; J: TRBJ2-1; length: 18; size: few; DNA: TGTGCCAGCAGTTACCTAGCGGGAGGCGCCGACTCCTACAATAAGCAGTTCTTC; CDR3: CASSYLAGGADSYNKQFF
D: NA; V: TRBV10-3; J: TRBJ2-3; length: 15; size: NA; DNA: TGTGCCATCAGTGGGTCGGCAGTGAACCTAGATACGCAGTATTTT; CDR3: CAISGSAVNLDTQYF
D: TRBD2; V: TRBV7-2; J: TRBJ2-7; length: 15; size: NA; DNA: TGTGCCAGCAGGTTTAGACTAGCGGGGGGCCACGAGCAGTACTTC; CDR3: CASRFRLAGGHEQYF
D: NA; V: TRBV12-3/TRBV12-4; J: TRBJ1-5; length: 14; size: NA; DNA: TGTGCCAGCAGTAAGACAGAGGTCAATCAGCCCCAGCATTTT; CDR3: CASSKTEVNQPQHF
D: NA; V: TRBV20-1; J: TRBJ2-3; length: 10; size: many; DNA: TGCAGTGCTAGCCCCGATACGCAGTATTTT; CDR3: CSASPDTQYF
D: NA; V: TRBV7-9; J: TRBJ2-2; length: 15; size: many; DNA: TGTGCCAGCAGCTTCCTACGGGCGAACACCGGGGAGCTGTTTTTT; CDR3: CASSFLRANTGELFF
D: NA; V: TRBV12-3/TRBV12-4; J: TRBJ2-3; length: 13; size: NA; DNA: TGTGCCAGCGGGGACTCAAGCACAGATACGCAGTATTTT; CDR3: CASGDSSTDTQYF
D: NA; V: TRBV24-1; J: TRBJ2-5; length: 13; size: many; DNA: TGTGCCACCAGTGAAAGCGGCTCCTTGGCCCAGTACTTC; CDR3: CATSESGSLAQYF
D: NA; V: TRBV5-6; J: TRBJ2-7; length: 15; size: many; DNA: TGTGCCAGCAACAAAGGAAGGTCTCCCACCTACGAGCAGTACTTC; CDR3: CASNKGRSPTYEQYF
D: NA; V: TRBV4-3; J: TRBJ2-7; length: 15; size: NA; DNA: TGCGCCAGCAGCCAGGATCAAGGGAGGTCCTACGAGCAGTACTTC; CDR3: CASSQDQGRSYEQYF
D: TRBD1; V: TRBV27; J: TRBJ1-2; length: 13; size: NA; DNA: TGTGCCAGCAGTCACGGGACAGCCCATGGCTACACCTTC; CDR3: CASSHGTAHGYTF
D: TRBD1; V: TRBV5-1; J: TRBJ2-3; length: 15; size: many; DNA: TGCGCCAGCAGCTTCGGACAGGCTGGCACAGATACGCAGTATTTT; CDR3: CASSFGQAGTDTQYF
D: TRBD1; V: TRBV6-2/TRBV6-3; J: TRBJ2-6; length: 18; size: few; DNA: TGTGCCAGCTCAGGCAGGGACAGGGCTGACTCTGGGGCCAACGTCCTGACTTTC; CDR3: CASSGRDRADSGANVLTF
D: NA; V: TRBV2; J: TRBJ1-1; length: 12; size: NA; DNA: TGTGCCAGCAATCAACGTTACACTGAAGCTTTCTTT; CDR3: CASNQRYTEAFF
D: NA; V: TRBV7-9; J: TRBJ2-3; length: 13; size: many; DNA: TGTGCCAGCAGCTCGGCCGGGACAATAAACAAGTATTTT; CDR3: CASSSAGTINKYF
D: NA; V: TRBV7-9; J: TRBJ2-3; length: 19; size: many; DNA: TGTGCCAGCAGCTTAGAAGGGTCAGGGCCCCACCCGGGGACAGATACGCAGTATTTT; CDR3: CASSLEGSGPHPGTDTQYF
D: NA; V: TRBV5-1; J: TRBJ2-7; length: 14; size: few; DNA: TGCGCCAGCAGCCTCGGAGACAGCTCCTACGAGCAGTACTTC; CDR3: CASSLGDSSYEQYF
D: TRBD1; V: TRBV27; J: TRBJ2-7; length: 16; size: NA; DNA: TGTGCCAGCAGTTTAGGGACAGGGGGTTTGGCCTACGAGCAGTACTTC; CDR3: CASSLGTGGLAYEQYF
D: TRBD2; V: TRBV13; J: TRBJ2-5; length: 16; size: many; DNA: TGTGCCAGCAGGCCGAGCGGGGGACGCGGTAAAGAGACCCAGTACTTC; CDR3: CASRPSGGRGKETQYF